A single sample is the source of the 26 T cell receptor beta chains below, sequenced in a study of blood T cell repertoires in COVID-19. The repertoire was sequenced with immunoSEQ multiplex PCR; TCRdb's copy has only in-frame clones and lacks some. Of more than 300,000 clones in the sample, roughly 86% were seen once. Sequences were obtained from peripheral blood. These receptors were taken from a woman younger than 45 with COVID-19, enrolled during active disease.

This clone occurred a few times. The chain links TRBV6-5 to TRBJ1-5, with a possible D match to TRBD1 (6 bases). CDR1 is MNHEY and CDR2 is SVGAGI in the germline V gene. This CDR3 region has 13 residues. The V end was cut by 7 bases, the J end by 5 bases, with 12 bases between. The CDR3 DNA sequence: TGTGCCAGCAATCAGGGGCCGGATCAGCCCCAGCATTTT. Residues: CASNQGPDQPQHF.

V and J are TRBV28 and TRBJ2-3; 8 bases agree with TRBD2. Per the germline V gene, CDR1 is MDHEN and CDR2 is SYDVKM. The CDR3 spans 16 residues. Losses at the gene ends were 4 bases for V and 2 bases for J; bases not matched to a gene: 8. The CDR3 is CASSSGSSGLTDTQYF. CDR3 in DNA: TGTGCCAGCAGTTCAGGGTCTAGCGGGCTCACAGATACGCAGTATTTT.

The J gene is TRBJ2-1, the V gene TRBV28, with 7 positions matching TRBD2. Trimming at V came to 4 bases and at J to 11 bases, leaving 5 bases not matched to a gene. The CDR3 spans 12 residues. Germline V gene sequence: CDR1 MDHEN, CDR2 SYDVKM. This CDR3 is CASSWWTSQQFF. CDR3 bases: TGTGCCAGCAGTTGGTGGACTAGTCAGCAGTTCTTC.

This rearrangement joins TRBV19 to TRBJ1-5; 12 nucleotides match TRBD1. Germline V gene sequence: CDR1 LNHDA, CDR2 SQIVND (reference sequence). V was pared by 8 bases and J by 7 bases, with 6 bases of the junction left unmatched. The CDR3 consists of 14 residues. The CDR3 here is CASWDRGLLQPQHF. The CDR3 bases are TGTGCCAGTTGGGACAGGGGGCTACTACAGCCCCAGCATTTT.

This clone was seen only once. The gene calls are TRBV7-2 and TRBJ2-3; no clear D. Trimming removed 2 bases from V and 0 bases from J, with 6 bases in between. CDR1 and CDR2 (germline): SGHTA, FQGNSA. The CDR3 loop spans 14 amino acids. The CDR3 loop reads CASSLSRSTDTQYF. Here the CDR3 DNA reads TGTGCCAGCAGCTTATCGCGAAGCACAGATACGCAGTATTTT.

This chain links TRBV25-1 with TRBJ2-2; 9 bases line up with TRBD2. The CDR3 is 15 residues long. CDR1 and CDR2 from the germline V gene are MGHDK and SYGVNS. J gave up 3 bases and V 2 bases, and 1 base lay outside the gene matches. CDR3 DNA sequence: TGTGCCAGCAGTGAAGCGGGAGGGCACACCGGGGAGCTGTTTTTT. This gives the protein CASSEAGGHTGELFF.

The chain couples TRBV18 to TRBJ2-3; D perhaps matches TRBD2 (5 bases). The V end was cut by 6 bases, the J end by 4 bases, with 14 bases between. CDR1 KGHSH and CDR2 LQKENI come from the germline V gene. The CDR3 length is 14 residues. The CDR3 DNA is TGTGCCAGCTCGCGTTCCTCCGGGGCAGATACGCAGTATTTT. Translating it yields CASSRSSGADTQYF.

This chain connects TRBV5-5 to TRBJ2-7; no clear D. CDR1 and CDR2 from the germline V gene are SGHKS and YYEKEE (reference sequence). The CDR3 length is 12 residues. V lost 0 bases and J lost 4, with 5 bases in between. CDR3 sequence reads: CASSLDWYEQYF. The CDR3 DNA reads TGTGCCAGCAGCTTGGACTGGTACGAGCAGTACTTC.

The rearrangement uses TRBV7-9 and TRBJ1-1, with 10 bases that match TRBD1. Losses at the gene ends were 8 bases for V and 1 base for J; bases not matched to a gene: 4. CDR3 length equals 14 residues. CDR1 and CDR2 from the germline V gene are SEHNR and FQNEAQ (reference sequence). This CDR3 reads CASDRGLGNTEAFF. The CDR3 DNA reads as TGTGCCAGCGACAGGGGGCTGGGGAACACTGAAGCTTTCTTT.

V is TRBV6-5 and J is TRBJ1-6, with D hard to call. This CDR3 is built from 12 residues. The ends were cut back, 0 bases at V and 9 bases at J, with 3 bases in the middle. Germline values: CDR1 MNHEY, CDR2 SVGAGI. CDR3 sequence (DNA): TGTGCCAGCAGTTACTCGCGTTCACCCCTCCACTTT. Translated: CASSYSRSPLHF.

The V call is TRBV5-1, the J call TRBJ2-1; D is possibly TRBD1 (5 bases). Deletions cut 0 bases from V and 1 base from J, with 11 bases between. Germline V gene sequence: CDR1 SGHRS, CDR2 YFSETQ. The CDR3 runs to 16 residues. The CDR3 DNA is TGCGCCAGCAGCTTGGAAGGGGTGCCTTCCTACAATGAGCAGTTCTTC. Its translation is CASSLEGVPSYNEQFF.

The chain carries TRBV7-9 and TRBJ1-1, with TRBD1 as a possible D gene (5 bases). CDR1 SEHNR and CDR2 FQNEAQ come from the germline V gene (reference sequence). The CDR3 consists of 14 residues. With 0 bases removed from V and 4 bases from J, the gap between germline ends came to 9 bases. CDR3 region: CASSLAGEITEAFF. CDR3 nucleotides: TGTGCCAGCAGCTTAGCAGGGGAAATCACTGAAGCTTTCTTT.

This chain connects TRBV7-2 to TRBJ2-1; a weak D match, TRBD2 (5 bases). The CDR3 is made up of 17 amino acids. V was clipped by 4 bases and J by 0 bases, with 16 bases between them. The germline V gene has CDR1 SGHTA and CDR2 FQGNSA. The CDR3 is CASSYPQVGDSYNEQFF. CDR3 in DNA: TGTGCCAGCAGCTACCCTCAGGTGGGAGACTCCTACAATGAGCAGTTCTTC.

This clone was detected once. The J gene is TRBJ2-3, the V gene TRBV3-1 (or the pseudogene TRBV3-2), with TRBD2 matching over 14 bases. Germline assignment: CDR1 LGHDT and CDR2 YNNKEL (reference sequence). V was pared by 6 bases and J by 7 bases, with 6 bases of the junction left unmatched. This CDR3 has 15 amino acids. CDR3 sequence reads: CASRGLAGAGNTQYF. DNA for the CDR3: TGTGCCAGCAGGGGACTAGCGGGAGCAGGGAATACGCAGTATTTT.

The chain employs TRBV7-3 and TRBJ2-1; TRBD2 might be the D (6 bases). Per the germline V gene, CDR1 is SGHTA and CDR2 is FQGTGA. Trimming took off 5 bases at V and 6 bases at J, with 8 bases between the two ends. The CDR3 extends over 12 amino acids. CDR3 loop: CASSNSGNEQFF. In DNA form, the CDR3 reads TGTGCCAGCAGCAATAGCGGCAATGAGCAGTTCTTC.

About this clone itself: The sample has other DNA sequences that encode this CDR3 too. The chain employs TRBV20-1 and TRBJ2-7; 11 bases line up with TRBD2. Germline CDR1 and CDR2: DFQATT and SNEGSKA (reference sequence). With V trimmed by 3 bases and J by 3 bases, 1 base remained unmatched. The CDR3 is 13 residues long. CDR3 DNA sequence: TGCAGTGCTAGTAGCGGGAGGGGCTACGAGCAGTACTTC. It codes for CSASSGRGYEQYF.

The chain joins TRBV19 to TRBJ2-2; TRBD2 aligns across 9 bases. Per germline, CDR1 LNHDA and CDR2 SQIVND (reference sequence). CDR3 length: 17 amino acids. V was clipped by 7 bases and J by 4 bases; unmatched bases: 13. The CDR3 reads CASTPAGGRAATGELFF. CDR3 DNA sequence: TGTGCCAGTACCCCCGCGGGCGGGAGGGCTGCCACCGGGGAGCTGTTTTTT. The variable domain in full, completed from reference TRBV19 and TRBJ2-2, reads DGGITQSPKYLFRKEGQNVTLSCEQNLNHDAMYWYRQDPGQGLRLIYYSQIVNDFQKGDIAEGYSVSREKKESFPLTVTSAQKNPTAFYLCASTPAGGRAATGELFFGEGSRLTVL.

The chain employs TRBV20-1 and TRBJ2-1, with D possibly being TRBD2 (6 bases). Trimming cost V 3 bases and J 8 bases, with 17 bases left between them. CDR1 and CDR2 (germline): DFQATT, SNEGSKA (reference sequence). The CDR3 loop spans 14 amino acids. The CDR3 DNA reads TGCAGTGCTAGTAGGCGGGGTGAACGCGATGAGCAGTTCTTC. It specifies CSASRRGERDEQFF.

This chain uses TRBV27 with TRBJ1-6, with 8 bases identical to TRBD1. The CDR3 runs to 19 residues. V gave up 0 bases and J gave up 7 bases; unmatched junction bases: 14. Germline lookup yields CDR1 MNHEY and CDR2 SMNVEV (reference sequence). CDR3 nucleotides: TGTGCCAGCAGTTTATCCCCGGGACAGGCGACCCGAACGAATTCACCCCTCCACTTT. Its translation is CASSLSPGQATRTNSPLHF.

This clone was detected only once. The chain uses TRBV5-1 and TRBJ2-1, with a tentative D call TRBD1 (6 bases). The CDR3 loop spans 11 amino acids. With 7 bases removed from V and 7 bases from J, the gap between germline ends came to 9 bases. Per the germline V gene, CDR1 is SGHRS and CDR2 is YFSETQ. DNA of the CDR3: TGCGCCAGCCAGCAGGGGAATGAGCAGTTCTTC. It yields the protein CASQQGNEQFF.

The chain couples TRBV27 to TRBJ2-5; D is perhaps TRBD1 (5 bases). Germline CDR1 is MNHEY and CDR2 is SMNVEV (reference sequence). V lost 6 bases and J lost 2, with 13 bases in between. The CDR3 has 14 amino acids. CDR3 protein: CASSPTENQETQYF. CDR3 nucleotide sequence: TGTGCCAGCAGCCCGACAGAGAATCAAGAGACCCAGTACTTC.

The V gene is TRBV5-1, the J gene TRBJ1-3; unclear D gene. Germline V gives CDR1 SGHRS, CDR2 YFSETQ. Trimming stripped 4 bases from V and 0 bases from J, with 14 bases between. This CDR3 comprises 16 residues. The CDR3 spells CASSLQRHNSGNTIYF. The CDR3 DNA reads as TGCGCCAGCAGCCTCCAACGACACAACTCTGGAAACACCATATATTTT.

This clone was found a few times. CDR3 sequence reads: CAIKSSGANVLTF. CDR3 DNA sequence: TGTGCCATCAAGAGCTCTGGGGCCAACGTCCTGACTTTC. The gene calls are TRBV10-3 and TRBJ2-6; unclear D gene. CDR1 is ENHRY and CDR2 is SYGVKD in the germline V gene. Trimming pared 7 bases from V and 0 bases from J, leaving 4 bases between. The CDR3 length is 13 residues.

This clone was recorded once. The chain has TRBV4-1 and TRBJ2-7, with TRBD2 matching 7 bases. This CDR3 comprises 16 residues. The J segment lost 3 bases and the V segment lost 4 bases, leaving 12 bases of the junction unmatched. Germline-derived CDR1 and CDR2 are MGHRA and YSYEKL. The CDR3: CASSPEAGREVYEQYF. CDR3 DNA: TGCGCCAGCAGCCCTGAGGCGGGTCGGGAGGTCTACGAGCAGTACTTC.

This chain uses TRBV2 with TRBJ1-1, with D perhaps TRBD1 (6 bases). The CDR3 covers 14 residues. The germline V and J ends were trimmed by 8 bases and 2 bases, with 15 bases remaining between them. Germline CDR1 and CDR2: SNHLY and FYNNEI. The CDR3 loop is CASLRQALNTEAFF. DNA for the CDR3: TGTGCCAGCTTACGACAGGCCTTAAACACTGAAGCTTTCTTT.

The chain employs TRBV5-1 and TRBJ1-5, with D possibly TRBD1 on 6 matching bases. V was trimmed by 0 bases and J by 5 bases, leaving 9 bases between them. The CDR3 runs to 14 residues. CDR1 is SGHRS, CDR2 YFSETQ, per germline. In DNA form, the CDR3 reads TGCGCCAGCAGCTTGGTTCCAGGGGATCAGCCCCAGCATTTT. Its translation is CASSLVPGDQPQHF. Supplemented by reference TRBV5-1 and TRBJ1-5, the full variable domain reads KAGVTQTPRYLIKTRGQQVTLSCSPISGHRSVSWYQQTPGQGLQFLFEYFSETQRNKGNFPGRFSGRQFSNSRSEMNVSTLELGDSALYLCASSLVPGDQPQHFGDGTRLSIL.